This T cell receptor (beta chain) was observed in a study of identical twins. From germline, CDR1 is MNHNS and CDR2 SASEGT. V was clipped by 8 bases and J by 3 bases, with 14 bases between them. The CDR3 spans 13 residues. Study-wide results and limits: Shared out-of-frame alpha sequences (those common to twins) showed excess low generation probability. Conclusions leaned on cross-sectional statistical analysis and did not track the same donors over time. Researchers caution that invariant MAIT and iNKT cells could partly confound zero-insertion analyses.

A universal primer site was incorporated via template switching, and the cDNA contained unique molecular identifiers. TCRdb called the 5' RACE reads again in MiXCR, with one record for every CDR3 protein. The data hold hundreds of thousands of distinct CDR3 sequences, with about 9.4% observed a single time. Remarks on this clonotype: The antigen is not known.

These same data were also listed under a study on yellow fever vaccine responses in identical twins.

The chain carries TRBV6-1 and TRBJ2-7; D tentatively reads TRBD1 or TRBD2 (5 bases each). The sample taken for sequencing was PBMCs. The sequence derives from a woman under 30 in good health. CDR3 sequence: CASAPGRDYEQYF. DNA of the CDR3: TGTGCCAGCGCACCGGGACGGGACTACGAGCAGTACTTC.